This passage covers 21 T cell receptor beta chains from one sample sequenced in a study of early T cells in non-severe SARS-CoV-2 infection. MiXCR, applied by TCRdb to the 5' RACE reads, yields one record per CDR3 protein. The repertoire consists of approximately 70,000 distinct CDR3 sequences, with more than 10% occurring once and the leading ten covering roughly 16%. Specimen: whole blood, collected at baseline. The receptors come from an adult who was a healthcare worker with PCR-confirmed SARS-CoV-2 infection or an uninfected control (not recorded which). The donor label of this sample is uncertain.

The chain links TRBV7-2 to TRBJ2-3; TRBD2 aligns across 8 bases. V lost 6 bases, J lost 3 bases, and 8 bases stayed unmatched. The CDR3 contains 15 residues. The germline CDR1 and CDR2 sequences are SGHTA and FQGNSA. Written as DNA, the CDR3 is TGTGCCAGCAGATACGGGGGGGCCGCGACAGATACGCAGTATTTT. It codes for CASRYGGAATDTQYF.

This clonotype was seen repeatedly, ten times or more. This sequence joins TRBV5-6 and TRBJ1-2, with 9 bases aligning to TRBD1. J lost 5 bases, V lost 4 bases, and 3 bases had no gene match. Germline V lookup: CDR1 SGHDT, CDR2 YYEEEE. This CDR3 region has 13 residues. CDR3 sequence: CASSRGTGYGYTF. CDR3 nucleotide sequence: TGTGCCAGCAGCCGTGGGACAGGGTATGGCTACACCTTC.

Only one count was recorded for this clonotype. This rearrangement joins TRBV5-1 to TRBJ1-1, with D maybe TRBD1 (6 bases). Between the trimmed V and J ends, which lost 0 bases and 1 base, there was a span of 13 bases. The V gene's germline CDR1 is SGHRS and CDR2 YFSETQ. The CDR3 contains 16 residues. The CDR3 DNA reads as TGCGCCAGCAGCTTGGCCCCTCAGGGGACGAACACTGAAGCTTTCTTT. It translates to CASSLAPQGTNTEAFF.

This sequence joins TRBV4-2 and TRBJ2-1; 9 bases align to TRBD2. V lost 0 bases, J lost 0 bases, and 6 bases stayed unmatched. CDR3 length equals 18 residues. CDR1 and CDR2 from the germline V gene are LGHNA and YNFKEQ. Written as DNA, the CDR3 is TGTGCCAGCAGCCAAGAGAAAGCGGGGGGCTCCTCCTACAATGAGCAGTTCTTC. Translation gives CASSQEKAGGSSYNEQFF.

The chain is built from TRBV7-2 and TRBJ1-6, with a tentative D call TRBD1 (5 bases). This CDR3 spans 16 amino acids. V was shortened by 6 bases and J by 4 bases, with 16 bases between the two germline ends. Germline assignment: CDR1 SGHTA and CDR2 FQGNSA. CDR3 amino acids: CASRPKGTDYNSPLHF. The DNA for the CDR3 is TGTGCCAGCAGGCCAAAAGGGACCGATTATAATTCACCCCTCCACTTT.

The J gene is TRBJ2-7, the V gene TRBV6-1; D is perhaps TRBD1 (5 bases). Trimming pared 5 bases from V and 1 base from J, leaving 15 bases between. This CDR3 region has 15 residues. Germline values: CDR1 MNHNS, CDR2 SASEGT. CDR3 DNA sequence: TGTGCCAGCAGTAAGGCGACAGTCCCATCCTACGAGCAGTACTTC. Protein product: CASSKATVPSYEQYF.

This clonotype was counted at least ten times. The genes are TRBV12-3 or TRBV12-4 and TRBJ1-1; TRBD1 agrees at 9 bases. The CDR3 loop spans 14 amino acids. V shed 5 bases and J 3 bases; nucleotides not matched to a gene: 4. CDR3 DNA: TGTGCCAGCAGTCCATGGGACAGGGACACTGAAGCTTTCTTT. This sequence encodes CASSPWDRDTEAFF.

The CDR3 DNA sequence: TGTGCCAGCAGTTTGGGGTTCTCCTACGAGCAGTACTTC. Protein product: CASSLGFSYEQYF. The rearrangement uses TRBV6-2 or TRBV6-3 and TRBJ2-7, with D unclear. Looked up from germline, CDR1 is MNHEY and CDR2 is SVGEGT. Trimming stripped 4 bases from V and 0 bases from J, with 7 bases between. There are 13 residues in the CDR3.

This clonotype was observed at least ten times. V and J are TRBV6-2 or TRBV6-3 and TRBJ2-7; maybe TRBD1 (6 bases). V was shortened by 8 bases and J by 2 bases, with 16 bases between the two germline ends. Germline values: CDR1 MNHEY, CDR2 SVGEGT. CDR3 size: 14 residues. This CDR3 reads CASWDTTLTYEQYF. CDR3 DNA sequence: TGTGCCAGCTGGGACACAACGCTGACCTACGAGCAGTACTTC.

There are a few counts of this clonotype. The rearrangement links TRBV21-1 to TRBJ2-2; the table assigns TRBD1, which was not confirmed against the DNA. TRBV21-1 is a pseudogene segment. The length of the CDR3 is 14 residues. CDR3 in amino acids: CASRTGENTGELFF. DNA for the CDR3: TGTGCCAGCAGAACAGGGGAGAACACCGGGGAGCTGTTTTTT.

This clonotype was observed a few times. The chain links TRBV5-6 to TRBJ2-7; D call uncertain. The V end lost 3 bases, the J end lost 2 bases, and 18 bases lay between the germline ends. Germline lookup yields CDR1 SGHDT and CDR2 YYEEEE. The CDR3 is made up of 16 amino acids. CDR3 residues: CASSSLWSGLTYEQYF. The DNA of the CDR3 is TGTGCCAGCAGCTCCCTGTGGTCGGGCCTTACCTACGAGCAGTACTTC.

The sample holds a few counts of this clonotype. The chain is built from TRBV6-2 or TRBV6-3 and TRBJ2-2; D not resolved. Germline V gene sequence: CDR1 MNHEY, CDR2 SVGEGT. Between the trimmed V and J ends, which lost 8 bases and 5 bases, there was a span of 6 bases. This CDR3 spans 11 amino acids. The CDR3, as DNA: TGTGCCAGCGGGCGGACCGGGGAGCTGTTTTTT. As protein: CASGRTGELFF.

In this sample, this clonotype turned up many times. This chain connects TRBV20-1 to TRBJ2-5, with 11 bases aligning to TRBD2. The ends lost 6 bases at V and 5 bases at J; junction bases unmatched: 8. This CDR3 has 14 residues. The germline gives CDR1 DFQATT, CDR2 SNEGSKA (reference sequence). Written as DNA, the CDR3 is TGCAGTGCCCATAGCGGGAGGGCCTCTGAGACCCAGTACTTC. Protein product: CSAHSGRASETQYF.

The chain carries TRBV10-2 and TRBJ1-4; TRBD1 matches at 9 bases. The CDR3 loop spans 16 amino acids. CDR1 WSHSY and CDR2 SAAADI come from the germline V gene. Trimming cost V 6 bases and J 8 bases; bases outside gene matches: 13. The CDR3, as DNA: TGCGCCAGCAGGAAGGGGATGAGGGGACAGGGAGAAAAACTGTTTTTT. This gives the protein CASRKGMRGQGEKLFF.

The chain joins TRBV6-1 to TRBJ2-3; the D gene is possibly TRBD1 (6 bases). Trimming removed 2 bases from V and 0 bases from J, with 9 bases in between. Germline CDR1 is MNHNS and CDR2 is SASEGT. The CDR3 loop spans 15 amino acids. The CDR3 coding sequence is TGTGCCAGCAGTGAAAGGGGACACAGCACAGATACGCAGTATTTT. Its protein is CASSERGHSTDTQYF.

At least ten counts were recorded for this clonotype. The chain couples TRBV5-1 to TRBJ2-1; possibly TRBD2 for D (5 bases). Trimming shortened V by 5 bases and J by 3 bases, and 18 bases separated the two germline ends. CDR3 length equals 16 residues. Germline lookup yields CDR1 SGHRS and CDR2 YFSETQ. CDR3 coding DNA: TGCGCCAGCAGTTTACGACTGGCGGGCTTCTACAATGAGCAGTTCTTC. Its translation is CASSLRLAGFYNEQFF. The full variable domain, its missing parts supplied by reference TRBV5-1 and TRBJ2-1, is KAGVTQTPRYLIKTRGQQVTLSCSPISGHRSVSWYQQTPGQGLQFLFEYFSETQRNKGNFPGRFSGRQFSNSRSEMNVSTLELGDSALYLCASSLRLAGFYNEQFFGPGTRLTVL.

This clonotype was seen at least ten times. The CDR3 sequence is CSAREGQVNSYEQYF. CDR3 nucleotide sequence: TGCAGTGCTAGAGAGGGACAGGTTAACTCCTACGAGCAGTACTTC. V and J are TRBV20-1 and TRBJ2-7; 8 bases are a match to TRBD1. Germline trimming cut 0 bases from V and 0 bases from J; bases unmatched to any gene: 4. The CDR3 length is 15 residues. CDR1 and CDR2 from the germline V gene are DFQATT and SNEGSKA (reference sequence).

The sample holds a few counts of this clonotype. The V call is TRBV19, the J call TRBJ2-1, with D perhaps TRBD2 (6 bases). Germline loops: CDR1 LNHDA, CDR2 SQIVND (reference sequence). The CDR3 totals 15 residues. V was trimmed by 6 bases and J by 3 bases, leaving 15 bases between them. The DNA of the CDR3 is TGTGCCAGTAGGAGCAACCGGGACTTCTACAATGAGCAGTTCTTC. Translated, it gives CASRSNRDFYNEQFF.

This clonotype has more than one count but fewer than ten. The chain's CDR3 is CSVGQGNTEAFF. The CDR3 bases are TGCAGCGTAGGACAGGGGAACACTGAAGCTTTCTTT. J is TRBJ1-1 and V is TRBV29-1, with 8 bases aligning to TRBD1. CDR1 SQVTM and CDR2 ANQGSEA come from the germline V gene. This CDR3 has 12 residues. The V and J ends lost 6 bases and 1 base, in that order; junction bases with no gene match: 1.

This clonotype occurred many times. CDR3 coding DNA: TGTGCCAGCAGGCTTCAACTAGGATCAGATACGCAGTATTTT. Its translation is CASRLQLGSDTQYF. The rearrangement joins TRBV7-2 to TRBJ2-3; TRBD2 is a possible D gene (5 bases). V lost 6 bases and J 4 bases, leaving 14 bases between the germline ends. CDR1 and CDR2 from the germline V gene are SGHTA and FQGNSA. This CDR3 spans 14 amino acids.

This rearrangement joins TRBV29-1 to TRBJ1-1; D call uncertain. The CDR3 covers 9 residues. Per the germline V gene, CDR1 is SQVTM and CDR2 is ANQGSEA. V dropped 6 bases and J dropped 6 bases, with 5 bases sitting between them. CDR3 sequence: CSVVPEAFF. Here the CDR3 DNA reads TGCAGCGTGGTTCCTGAAGCTTTCTTT.